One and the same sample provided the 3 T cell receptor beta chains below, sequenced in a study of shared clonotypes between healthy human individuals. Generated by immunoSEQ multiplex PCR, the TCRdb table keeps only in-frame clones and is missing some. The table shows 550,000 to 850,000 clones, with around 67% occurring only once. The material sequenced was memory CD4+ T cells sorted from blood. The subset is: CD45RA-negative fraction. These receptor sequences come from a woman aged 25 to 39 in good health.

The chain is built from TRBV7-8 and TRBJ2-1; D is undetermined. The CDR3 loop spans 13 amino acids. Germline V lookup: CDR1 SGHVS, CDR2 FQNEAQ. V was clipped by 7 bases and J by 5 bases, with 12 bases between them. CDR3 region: CASTKESNNEQFF. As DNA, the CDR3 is TGTGCCAGCACCAAAGAGTCTAACAATGAGCAGTTCTTC.

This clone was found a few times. This chain's CDR3 is CASRIEGYNEQFF. The CDR3 DNA reads as TGTGCCAGCCGAATCGAGGGATACAATGAGCAGTTCTTC. V gene TRBV6-6 combines with J gene TRBJ2-1; D perhaps matches TRBD2 (5 bases). CDR1 is MNHNY and CDR2 is SVGAGI in the germline V gene (reference sequence). V was shortened by 8 bases and J by 4 bases, with 12 bases between the two germline ends. The CDR3 consists of 13 residues.

This CDR3 is CASSNSRGNQPQHF. The CDR3, as DNA: TGTGCCAGTAGTAATTCCCGCGGCAATCAGCCCCAGCATTTT. V usage is TRBV19 and J usage is TRBJ1-5; D remains unclear. Germline V gene data show CDR1 as LNHDA and CDR2 as SQIVND (reference sequence). Trimming shortened V by 4 bases and J by 2 bases, and 9 bases separated the two germline ends. CDR3 size: 14 residues. Complete variable domain (other parts from reference TRBV19 and TRBJ1-5): DGGITQSPKYLFRKEGQNVTLSCEQNLNHDAMYWYRQDPGQGLRLIYYSQIVNDFQKGDIAEGYSVSREKKESFPLTVTSAQKNPTAFYLCASSNSRGNQPQHFGDGTRLSIL.